These 21 T cell receptor beta chains were all obtained from the same sample, sequenced in a study of radiotherapy plus CTLA-4 blockade in lung cancer. Only in-frame clones appear in the TCRdb table, and some are missing; sequencing was by immunoSEQ multiplex PCR. Of 35,000 to 50,000 clones detected, 73% appear once; the ten largest clones hold roughly 3.5%. Sample: peripheral blood, taken from a patient treated with radiotherapy plus ipilimumab. The receptors derive from a human donor with non-small cell lung cancer who had a complete response to radiotherapy plus ipilimumab.

CDR3 in amino acids: CASSELAGGSYEQYF. The CDR3 nucleotides are TGTGCCAGCAGTGAACTAGCGGGAGGATCCTACGAGCAGTACTTC. The chain uses TRBV25-1 and TRBJ2-7; 11 bases are shared with TRBD2. The germline V gene has CDR1 MGHDK and CDR2 SYGVNS. V shed 2 bases, J shed 1 base, and the junction held 1 base outside the gene matches. CDR3 size: 15 residues.

The genes are TRBV19 and TRBJ2-3; possibly TRBD1 for D (5 bases). Germline V gene sequence: CDR1 LNHDA, CDR2 SQIVND (reference sequence). The CDR3 is 15 residues long. V shed 10 bases and J shed 0 bases, with 17 bases lying between them. The chain's CDR3 is CATRQRLLSTDTQYF. CDR3 nucleotide sequence: TGTGCCACTCGACAGAGGCTCCTAAGCACAGATACGCAGTATTTT.

This chain uses TRBV30 with TRBJ2-7; unclear D gene. The germline V gene encodes CDR1 GTSNPN and CDR2 SVGIG (reference sequence). Trimming shortened V by 5 bases and J by 6 bases, and 14 bases separated the two germline ends. The CDR3 has 12 amino acids. The CDR3, as DNA: TGTGCCTGGGGCCGACACCTTGGCGAGCAGTACTTC. Translating it yields CAWGRHLGEQYF.

This chain joins TRBV27 and TRBJ2-1; 9 bases fit TRBD1. This CDR3 is 16 amino acids long. Germline CDR1 reads MNHEY; CDR2 reads SMNVEV (reference sequence). V gave up 5 bases and J gave up 4 bases; unmatched junction bases: 9. CDR3 bases: TGTGCCAGCAGTCCATTTCGGGACAGGGTTTACAATGAGCAGTTCTTC. Protein sequence: CASSPFRDRVYNEQFF.

This clone was detected only a few times. The chain carries TRBV2 and TRBJ1-4, with 7 bases aligning to TRBD1. Germline V gives CDR1 SNHLY, CDR2 FYNNEI. The CDR3 has 15 amino acids. J gave up 5 bases and V 2 bases, and 5 bases lay outside the gene matches. CDR3 amino acids: CASSESGTENEKLFF. CDR3 bases: TGTGCCAGCAGTGAATCCGGGACAGAGAATGAAAAACTGTTTTTT.

This clone was observed a single time. The genes are TRBV5-1 and TRBJ2-3, with D hard to call. The CDR3 consists of 14 residues. Germline-derived CDR1 and CDR2 are SGHRS and YFSETQ. The ends were cut back, 4 bases at V and 0 bases at J, with 9 bases in the middle. Here the CDR3 DNA reads TGCGCCAGCAGCATGACGGGTAGCACAGATACGCAGTATTTT. Its protein is CASSMTGSTDTQYF.

The chain couples TRBV6-1 to TRBJ1-1; no reliable D call. The V and J ends lost 1 base and 4 bases respectively, with 10 bases between them. Germline loops: CDR1 MNHNS, CDR2 SASEGT. CDR3 length: 14 amino acids. CDR3 sequence: CASSEGGGLTEAFF. Here the CDR3 DNA reads TGTGCCAGCAGTGAAGGTGGCGGGCTCACTGAAGCTTTCTTT.

The chain combines TRBV19 with TRBJ2-5, with 10 nucleotides matching TRBD1. Germline-derived CDR1 and CDR2 are LNHDA and SQIVND (reference sequence). The CDR3 is 16 amino acids. The V segment lost 6 bases and the J segment 4 bases; nucleotides outside the gene matches: 11. CDR3 protein: CASSFSTGTGVETQYF. The CDR3 coding sequence is TGTGCCAGTAGCTTTTCCACCGGGACAGGGGTAGAGACCCAGTACTTC.

This clone showed up just a few times. The V call is TRBV7-6, the J call TRBJ1-1; possibly TRBD1 for D (5 bases). CDR1 and CDR2 from the germline V gene are SGHVS and FNYEAQ. The V and J ends lost 1 base and 4 bases respectively, with 7 bases between them. CDR3 size: 13 residues. The CDR3 here is CASSLDGGTEAFF. The CDR3, as DNA: TGTGCCAGCAGCTTAGACGGGGGCACTGAAGCTTTCTTT.

The chain joins TRBV10-3 to TRBJ1-2, with no clear D. CDR3 length: 13 amino acids. V lost 0 bases and J 8 bases, leaving 10 bases between the germline ends. Per germline, CDR1 ENHRY and CDR2 SYGVKD. The CDR3 bases are TGTGCCATCAGTGAGTCCGGAGGGCAAGGCTACACCTTC. Its protein product is CAISESGGQGYTF.

This clone came up a few times. The chain uses TRBV6-1 and TRBJ2-3; D perhaps matches TRBD1 (6 bases). The germline V gene has CDR1 MNHNS and CDR2 SASEGT. The CDR3 has 14 amino acids. Trimming shortened V by 5 bases and J by 6 bases, and 15 bases separated the two germline ends. The CDR3 nucleotides read TGTGCCAGCAGTCTCAGGGGTGGATGGGATACGCAGTATTTT. Translated, it gives CASSLRGGWDTQYF.

This clone was seen only a few times. V gene TRBV7-9 combines with J gene TRBJ2-2; perhaps TRBD1 as D (6 bases). The CDR3 is 16 amino acids. The V end was cut by 5 bases, the J end by 0 bases, with 13 bases between. Germline V CDR1 and CDR2: SEHNR, FQNEAQ (reference sequence). CDR3 nucleotide sequence: TGTGCCAGCAGCCTAGTGGGACAACCGAACACCGGGGAGCTGTTTTTT. It translates to CASSLVGQPNTGELFF.

The chain uses TRBV6-1 and TRBJ2-7; 11 bases fit TRBD1. The CDR3 sequence is 15 residues long. V was clipped by 5 bases and J by 6 bases; unmatched bases: 9. The germline V gene encodes CDR1 MNHNS and CDR2 SASEGT. The CDR3 DNA sequence: TGTGCCAGCAGTCAGTCCGGGACAGGGGGTAGCGAGCAGTACTTC. Its translation: CASSQSGTGGSEQYF.

V is TRBV6-5 and J is TRBJ2-7; TRBD1 aligns across 8 bases. The junction had 8 bases not matched to a gene; V was cut back by 5 bases and J by 2 bases. The germline gives CDR1 MNHEY, CDR2 SVGAGI. The CDR3 spans 15 residues. The CDR3 loop is CASSLTGTGAYEQYF. As DNA, the CDR3 is TGTGCCAGCAGTCTCACCGGGACAGGAGCCTACGAGCAGTACTTC.

The chain recombines TRBV7-9 with TRBJ2-5; 9 bases fit TRBD1. The V segment lost 4 bases and the J segment 6 bases; nucleotides outside the gene matches: 6. The CDR3 covers 14 residues. Germline CDR1 and CDR2: SEHNR and FQNEAQ (reference sequence). The CDR3: CASSSTGGGKTQYF. The CDR3 DNA follows: TGTGCCAGCAGCTCTACAGGGGGCGGGAAGACCCAGTACTTC.

The chain combines TRBV5-4 with TRBJ2-1; a weak D match, TRBD1 (5 bases). This CDR3 comprises 14 residues. Germline CDR1 reads SGHNT; CDR2 reads YYREEE (reference sequence). V gave up 4 bases and J gave up 3 bases, with 11 bases separating them. CDR3 nucleotide sequence: TGTGCCAGCAGCGGATCGACAGTCTACAATGAGCAGTTCTTC. Protein product: CASSGSTVYNEQFF.

The chain uses TRBV28 and TRBJ2-7, with D possibly being TRBD2 (6 bases). V lost 2 bases and J 7 bases, leaving 18 bases between the germline ends. The CDR3 spans 15 residues. The germline V gene has CDR1 MDHEN and CDR2 SYDVKM. Here the CDR3 DNA reads TGTGCCAGCAGTTTAGGGCTAGGGAGGTGGTTGGAGCAGTACTTC. It is translated as CASSLGLGRWLEQYF.

CDR3 residues: CASSQSGALAKTQYF. The CDR3 DNA reads TGTGCCAGCAGCCAGAGTGGGGCACTAGCGAAGACCCAGTACTTC. V is TRBV7-2 and J is TRBJ2-5, with TRBD2 matching over 7 bases. CDR3 length: 15 amino acids. V was pared by 5 bases and J by 6 bases, with 12 bases of the junction left unmatched. Germline V gives CDR1 SGHTA, CDR2 FQGNSA.

This clone was seen a few times. The J gene is TRBJ1-2, the V gene TRBV10-3; D is uncertain. This CDR3 has 12 residues. V lost 0 bases and J 6 bases, leaving 5 bases between the germline ends. Germline-derived CDR1 and CDR2 are ENHRY and SYGVKD. Here the CDR3 DNA reads TGTGCCATCAGTGAGTCGCAGAATGGCTACACCTTC. Encoded protein: CAISESQNGYTF.

The rearrangement links TRBV29-1 to TRBJ1-5, with a tentative D call TRBD1 (5 bases). CDR3 length: 13 amino acids. The germline V and J ends were trimmed by 6 bases and 2 bases, with 11 bases remaining between them. Germline CDR1 SQVTM, CDR2 ANQGSEA. This CDR3 is CSVGGDGNQPQHF. The CDR3 DNA follows: TGCAGCGTCGGAGGGGACGGCAATCAGCCCCAGCATTTT.

By sample share, this clone is medium-sized. V gene TRBV5-6 combines with J gene TRBJ1-1; the match to TRBD1 covers 8 bases. The CDR3 spans 15 residues. Germline CDR1 reads SGHDT; CDR2 reads YYEEEE. V shed 3 bases and J 4 bases; nucleotides not matched to a gene: 8. The CDR3 nucleotides read TGTGCCAGCAGCTGGGGAGACAGGGGAGGCACTGAAGCTTTCTTT. Translation: CASSWGDRGGTEAFF.